The 26 T cell receptor beta chains presented below share a single source sample, sequenced in a study of tumor-infiltrating lymphocytes in primary liver carcinoma (dated by TCRdb to 2016 to 2017). The instrument given in TCRdb is Illumina HiSeq 2500. TCRbeta-specific cDNA was reverse-transcribed from around 0.45 ug total RNA using a constant-region primer and ProtoScript II reverse transcriptase. Three nested multiplex PCR rounds, following a slightly modified ARM-PCR procedure, were used to build the TCRbeta libraries. Each of the first two PCR rounds ran for nine to ten cycles and used multiplex TRBV1-TRBV30 forward primers together with a Cbeta reverse primer. TCRdb trimmed the raw reads at Q25, called clones with MiXCR and kept productive beta chains. For every CDR3 protein sequence, its rows merge into one entry that carries the most common genes and DNA. The sample records approximately 80,000 distinct CDR3 sequences, about 75% of which are singletons. Approximately 27% of the sample is taken by the ten largest.

Without any cell sorting, total RNA and DNA were co-extracted from 20-30 mg of bulk tissue using the AllPrep DNA/RNA mini kit. Sequenced sample: tumor-adjacent normal liver tissue. These receptors came from a man in his forties with primary liver carcinoma and hepatitis B virus infection.

As concerns this clonotype: The junction departs from germline at one end; a sequencing error may be responsible. The rearrangement links TRBV4-2 to TRBJ2-2, with 10 positions matching TRBD2. CDR3 length equals 16 residues. Germline CDR1 is LGHNA and CDR2 is YNFKEQ. In DNA form, the CDR3 reads TGTGCCAGTAGCCAAAATCGACTAGCGGGCACCGGGGAGCTGTTTTTT. Its translation is CASSQNRLAGTGELFF.

Note on this clonotype: Possible read error: a much larger clone is one base away. The V and J genes are TRBV5-4 and TRBJ2-7; TRBD1 aligns across 8 bases. Per the germline V gene, CDR1 is SGHNT and CDR2 is YYREEE (reference sequence). The V and J ends lost 2 bases and 6 bases, in that order; junction bases with no gene match: 7. The CDR3 contains 14 residues. The CDR3 region is CASSLGQGGCEQYF. CDR3 DNA: TGTGCCAGCAGCTTAGGACAGGGTGGCTGCGAGCAGTACTTC.

V usage is TRBV28 and J usage is TRBJ2-5; no clear D. This CDR3 has 15 residues. Germline CDR1 and CDR2: MDHEN and SYDVKM. V lost 3 bases and J lost 3, with 14 bases in between. Written as DNA, the CDR3 is TGTGCCAGCAGTTTGTTAGGCGGAATAGAAGAGACCCAGTACTTC. As protein: CASSLLGGIEETQYF.

Comment on this clonotype: No conserved phenylalanine or tryptophan ends this CDR3, so it is likely a read error. The rearrangement uses TRBV28 and TRBJ2-5; 7 bases match TRBD2. The V segment lost 7 bases and the J segment 0 bases; nucleotides outside the gene matches: 11. The CDR3 loop spans 16 amino acids. In germline, CDR1 is MDHEN, CDR2 SYDVKM. The CDR3 nucleotides are TGTGCCAGCAATCTAGTCCCTAGCGGAAACCAAGAGACCCAGTACCTC. Its protein is CASNLVPSGNQETQYL.

This clonotype has just one count. The chain has TRBV4-1 and TRBJ2-7; D may be TRBD1 (5 bases). There are 15 residues in the CDR3. The germline gives CDR1 MGHRA, CDR2 YSYEKL. Trimming removed 0 bases from V and 3 bases from J, with 12 bases in between. DNA for the CDR3: TGCGCCAGCAGCCAAGATCACGGACACTTCTACGAGCAGTACTTC. This translates into CASSQDHGHFYEQYF.

The J gene is TRBJ1-4, the V gene TRBV29-1; TRBD1 is a possible D gene (5 bases). This CDR3 is built from 13 residues. The germline V and J ends were trimmed by 6 bases and 7 bases, with 15 bases remaining between them. Germline V CDR1 and CDR2: SQVTM, ANQGSEA. Here the CDR3 DNA reads TGCAGCGTCTGGGACGGTCAAAGTGAAAAACTGTTTTTT. Its translation: CSVWDGQSEKLFF. Full variable domain (outside the CDR3, taken from reference TRBV29-1 and TRBJ1-4): SAVISQKPSRDICQRGTSLTIQCQVDSQVTMMFWYRQQPGQSLTLIATANQGSEATYESGFVIDKFPISRPNLTFSTLTVSNMSPEDSSIYLCSVWDGQSEKLFFGSGTQLSVL.

This clonotype has a count of ten or more. A read error is possible here, since a much larger clone lies one base away. CDR3 sequence: CASNTGGTTEAFF. The DNA of the CDR3 is TGTGCCAGCAACACAGGGGGGACTACTGAAGCTTTCTTT. The chain links TRBV6-6 to TRBJ1-1; TRBD1 matches 8 bases. The germline gives CDR1 MNHNY, CDR2 SVGAGI (reference sequence). This CDR3 has 13 residues. V lost 7 bases to trimming and J lost 5 bases; unmatched junction nucleotides: 6.

With regard to this clonotype: No conserved phenylalanine or tryptophan is present at the end of the CDR3, so a read error is the likely explanation. This rearrangement joins TRBV12-3 or TRBV12-4 to TRBJ2-1; D could derive from TRBD1 or TRBD2 (5 bases each). The CDR3 has 14 residues. Here the CDR3 reads CANSLGTAIYEQFI. For the CDR3, the DNA is TGTGCCAACAGTTTGGGGACGGCAATATATGAGCAGTTCATC.

As concerns this clonotype: A read error may be the cause here, since a much bigger clone is one base away. The chain links TRBV30 to TRBJ2-6, with a possible D match to TRBD1 (5 bases). Looked up from germline, CDR1 is GTSNPN and CDR2 is SVGIG (reference sequence). The CDR3 covers 13 residues. CDR3 coding DNA: TGTGCCTGGCTGATCTCTGGGGCCAACGTCATGACTTTC. Protein product: CAWLISGANVMTF.

As for this clonotype: Because it lacks the conserved phenylalanine or tryptophan at the end, this CDR3 is likely a read error. The V gene is TRBV6-6, the J gene TRBJ2-2, with 9 bases lining up with TRBD1. This CDR3 is 13 amino acids long. Per germline, CDR1 MNHNY and CDR2 SVGAGI (reference sequence). The V and J ends lost 10 bases and 5 bases, in that order; junction bases with no gene match: 5. The CDR3 is CANRQGGTGELFY. The CDR3 nucleotides read TGTGCCAACCGACAGGGGGGTACCGGGGAGCTGTTTTAT.

Points on this clonotype: This clone may be a read error of a much larger clone one base away. Without the conserved terminal phenylalanine or tryptophan, this CDR3 likely stems from a read error. The chain combines TRBV24-1 with TRBJ2-2; no clear D gene. The CDR3 has 12 amino acids. Per the germline V gene, CDR1 is KGHDR and CDR2 is SFDVKD. Trimming took off 6 bases at V and 5 bases at J, with 6 bases between the two ends. CDR3 residues: CATSQFTGELFS. In DNA form, the CDR3 reads TGTGCCACCAGTCAGTTTACCGGGGAGCTGTTTTCT.

Concerning this clonotype: Relative to the germline gene, one junction end is altered; a read error may explain this. The J gene is TRBJ1-1, the V gene TRBV12-3 or TRBV12-4; D unclear. The CDR3 sequence is 13 residues long. CDR3 residues: CASSPRTLTEALF. The CDR3 DNA is TGTGCCAGCAGTCCGAGGACGCTCACTGAAGCTTTATTT.

A word on this clonotype: A junction end diverges from the germline sequence, so it may reflect a read error. V usage is TRBV6-6 and J usage is TRBJ2-3; 12 nucleotides line up with TRBD1. CDR3 length: 15 amino acids. The germline V gene has CDR1 MNHNY and CDR2 SVGAGI (reference sequence). The CDR3 sequence is CATSYTGQGADTQYF. The DNA for the CDR3 is TGTGCCACCAGTTACACGGGACAGGGGGCGGATACGCAGTATTTT.

About this clonotype itself: The junction departs from germline at one end; a sequencing error may be responsible. The V gene is TRBV11-2, the J gene TRBJ2-7, with 8 positions matching TRBD2. The CDR3 has 15 residues. CDR1 and CDR2 from the germline V gene are SGHAT and FQNNGV. DNA for the CDR3: TGTGCCACCAGCTACCTTATAGCGGGGCCCAGGGTGCAGTACTTC. Translated: CATSYLIAGPRVQYF.

By sample share, this clonotype is medium-sized (0.01 to 0.1%). The J gene is TRBJ2-1, the V gene TRBV11-2; the D is unclear. Deletions cut 5 bases from V and 6 bases from J, with 11 bases between. Germline lookup yields CDR1 SGHAT and CDR2 FQNNGV. The CDR3 has 13 amino acids. CDR3: CASSPRIRNEQFF. The CDR3 coding sequence is TGTGCCAGCAGCCCACGAATACGCAATGAGCAGTTCTTC.

Regarding this clonotype: This CDR3 fails to terminate in the conserved phenylalanine or tryptophan, so it likely reflects a read error. The chain is built from TRBV29-1 and TRBJ1-2; a possible D gene is TRBD1 (5 bases). CDR3 length: 11 amino acids. Germline-derived CDR1 and CDR2 are SQVTM and ANQGSEA. CDR3 nucleotide sequence: TGCAGCGTTGAGTGGGACTATGACTACACCCTT. Its protein product is CSVEWDYDYTL.

Concerning this clonotype: A much larger clone lies one base from this, so it may be a read error. The chain combines TRBV5-1 with TRBJ2-5; D tentatively reads TRBD1 or TRBD2 (5 bases each). Germline assignment: CDR1 SGHRS and CDR2 YFSETQ. The CDR3 runs 16 residues. The CDR3 DNA sequence: TGCGCCAGCAGCTTGGGAAGTTGGGGGACCCAAGAGGCCCAGTACTTC. This codes for CASSLGSWGTQEAQYF. Full variable domain (outside the CDR3, taken from reference TRBV5-1 and TRBJ2-5): KAGVTQTPRYLIKTRGQQVTLSCSPISGHRSVSWYQQTPGQGLQFLFEYFSETQRNKGNFPGRFSGRQFSNSRSEMNVSTLELGDSALYLCASSLGSWGTQEAQYFGPGTRLLVL.

The chain joins TRBV4-2 to TRBJ2-7; tentatively, D is TRBD2 (6 bases). Trimming removed 1 base at V and 3 bases at J, with 22 bases between. The CDR3 loop spans 18 amino acids. Germline V lookup: CDR1 LGHNA, CDR2 YNFKEQ. The CDR3 spells CASSQAGAGAGGIYEQYF. Written as DNA, the CDR3 is TGTGCCAGCAGCCAAGCCGGCGCTGGAGCGGGTGGAATCTACGAGCAGTACTTC.

This clonotype was picked up a small number of times. A read error may produce the germline difference seen at one junction end. The rearrangement uses TRBV5-5 and TRBJ2-1; 10 bases are a match to TRBD2. The CDR3 spans 17 residues. Germline V gene data show CDR1 as SGHKS and CDR2 as YYEKEE (reference sequence). CDR3 nucleotides: TGTGCCAGCAGCCGGGCTCTAGGCCTAGCGGGAGAAAATGACCAGTTCTTC. It codes for CASSRALGLAGENDQFF.

This clonotype was seen just once. This chain uses TRBV5-4 with TRBJ2-7; a weak D match, TRBD1 (6 bases). The CDR3 consists of 14 residues. Germline V gene sequence: CDR1 SGHNT, CDR2 YYREEE (reference sequence). The V end was cut by 5 bases, the J end by 2 bases, with 14 bases between. Here the CDR3 DNA reads TGTGCCAGCAGTTTGTTCAGACAGGCCTACGAGCAGTACTTC. It translates to CASSLFRQAYEQYF.

Worth noting for this clonotype: This clone may be a read error of a much larger clone one base away. The chain combines TRBV5-1 with TRBJ2-5; D is undetermined. CDR1 SGHRS and CDR2 YFSETQ come from the germline V gene. The CDR3 has 11 residues. DNA for the CDR3: TGCGCCAGCAGCTTCGGAGAGACCCAGTGCTTC. It codes for CASSFGETQCF. Together with reference TRBV5-1 and TRBJ2-5, the CDR3 gives the full variable domain: KAGVTQTPRYLIKTRGQQVTLSCSPISGHRSVSWYQQTPGQGLQFLFEYFSETQRNKGNFPGRFSGRQFSNSRSEMNVSTLELGDSALYLCASSFGETQCFGPGTRLLVL.

The V call is TRBV6-1, the J call TRBJ2-7; D possibly uses TRBD1 or TRBD2 (5 bases each). CDR1 MNHNS and CDR2 SASEGT come from the germline V gene. This CDR3 is 18 amino acids long. V was pared by 1 base and J by 13 bases, with 32 bases between. This CDR3 is CASSEVPYRGVTSYGQYF. In DNA form, the CDR3 reads TGTGCCAGCAGTGAAGTCCCATACAGAGGGGTCACATCGTACGGGCAATACTTC.

A remark on this clonotype: The conserved phenylalanine or tryptophan normally closing the CDR3 is absent here, so this likely arose from a read error. CDR3 region: CASSLKGLRANEQFS. The CDR3 coding sequence is TGCGCCAGCAGCTTAAAAGGCTTGCGGGCCAATGAGCAGTTCTCC. This chain links TRBV11-2 with TRBJ2-1; D is possibly TRBD2 (5 bases). In germline, CDR1 is SGHAT, CDR2 FQNNGV. The CDR3 is 15 amino acids.

This clonotype has at least ten counts. This chain connects TRBV4-1 to TRBJ2-1; tentatively, D is TRBD2 (6 bases). The CDR3 extends over 15 amino acids. CDR1 MGHRA and CDR2 YSYEKL come from the germline V gene. Trimming removed 1 base at V and 9 bases at J, with 16 bases between. In DNA form, the CDR3 reads TGCGCCAGCAGCCAAGCGGGGGACCCCGTGTCTGAGCAGTTCTTC. Protein: CASSQAGDPVSEQFF.

This clonotype was observed a few times. Mismatch with germline at one junction end may stem from a read error. The rearrangement links TRBV4-3 to TRBJ2-1; 15 bases fit TRBD2. From germline, CDR1 is LGHNA and CDR2 YSLEER. The CDR3 length is 18 residues. CDR3 amino acids: CPSSLDWTSGRAWNEQFF. The CDR3 region has the DNA TGCCCCAGCAGTCTGGATTGGACTAGCGGGAGGGCCTGGAATGAGCAGTTCTTC.

In its sample, this clonotype was seen many times. The CDR3, as DNA: TGTGCCAGCAGAAGCGACGATTCCTTTAGCACAGATACGCAGTATTTT. Its translation is CASRSDDSFSTDTQYF. The J gene is TRBJ2-3, the V gene TRBV6-5; D is unresolved. Germline lookup yields CDR1 MNHEY and CDR2 SVGAGI. V lost 6 bases and J 0 bases, leaving 16 bases between the germline ends. CDR3 length: 16 residues.